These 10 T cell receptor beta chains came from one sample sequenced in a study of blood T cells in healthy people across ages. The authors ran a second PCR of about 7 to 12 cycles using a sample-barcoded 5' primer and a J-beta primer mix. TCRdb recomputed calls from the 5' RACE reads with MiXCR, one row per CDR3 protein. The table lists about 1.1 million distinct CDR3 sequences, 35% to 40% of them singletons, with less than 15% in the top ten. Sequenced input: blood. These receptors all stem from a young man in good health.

CDR3 in DNA: TGTGCCAGCAGTGAAAGTGGGGCAACCTATGGCTACACCTTC. Translation: CASSESGATYGYTF. The gene calls are TRBV6-1 and TRBJ1-2; D possibly corresponds to TRBD1 (5 bases). V shed 2 bases and J shed 4 bases, with 11 bases lying between them. CDR3 length: 14 residues. Germline CDR1 is MNHNS and CDR2 is SASEGT.

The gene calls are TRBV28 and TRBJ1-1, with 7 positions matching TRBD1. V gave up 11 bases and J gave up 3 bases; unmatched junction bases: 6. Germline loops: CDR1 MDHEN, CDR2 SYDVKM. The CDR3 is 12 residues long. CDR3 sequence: CAWATGDTEAFF. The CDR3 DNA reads TGTGCCTGGGCCACAGGGGACACTGAAGCTTTCTTT.

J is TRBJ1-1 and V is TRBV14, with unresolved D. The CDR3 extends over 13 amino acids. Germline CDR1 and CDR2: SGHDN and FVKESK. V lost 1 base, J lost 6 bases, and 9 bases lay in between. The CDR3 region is CASSQVFAAEAFF. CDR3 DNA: TGTGCCAGCAGCCAAGTTTTTGCCGCTGAAGCTTTCTTT.

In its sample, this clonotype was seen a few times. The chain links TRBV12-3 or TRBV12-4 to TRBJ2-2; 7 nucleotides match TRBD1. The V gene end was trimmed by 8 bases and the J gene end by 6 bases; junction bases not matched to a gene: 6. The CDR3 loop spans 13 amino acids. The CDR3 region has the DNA TGTGCCAGCGTAGCAACAGGGGCCGGGGAGCTGTTTTTT. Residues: CASVATGAGELFF.

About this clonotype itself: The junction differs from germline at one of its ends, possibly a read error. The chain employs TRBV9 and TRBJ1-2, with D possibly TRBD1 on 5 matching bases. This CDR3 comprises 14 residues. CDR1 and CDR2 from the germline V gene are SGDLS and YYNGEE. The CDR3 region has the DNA TGTACCAGCAGCCTGACGGGGGAAGACTATGGCTACACCTTC. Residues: CTSSLTGEDYGYTF.

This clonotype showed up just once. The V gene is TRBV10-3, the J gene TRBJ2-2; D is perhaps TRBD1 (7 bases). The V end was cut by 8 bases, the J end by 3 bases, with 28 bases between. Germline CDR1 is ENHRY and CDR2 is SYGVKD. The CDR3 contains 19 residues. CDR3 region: CAIGGTVHFGSSDTGELFF. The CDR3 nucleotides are TGTGCCATCGGGGGGACAGTTCATTTCGGGAGTTCAGACACCGGGGAGCTGTTTTTT.

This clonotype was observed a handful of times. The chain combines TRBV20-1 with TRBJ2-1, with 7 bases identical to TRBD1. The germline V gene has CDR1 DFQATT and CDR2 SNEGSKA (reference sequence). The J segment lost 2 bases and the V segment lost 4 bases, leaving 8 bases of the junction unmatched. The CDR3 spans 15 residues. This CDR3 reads CSANLGQVAYNEQFF. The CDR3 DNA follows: TGCAGTGCTAACCTCGGACAGGTAGCCTACAATGAGCAGTTCTTC.

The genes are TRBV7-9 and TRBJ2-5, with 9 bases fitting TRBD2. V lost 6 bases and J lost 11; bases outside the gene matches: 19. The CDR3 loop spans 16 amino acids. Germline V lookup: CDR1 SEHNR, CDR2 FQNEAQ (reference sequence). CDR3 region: CASRSIAGVTGNEQYF. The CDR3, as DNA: TGTGCCAGCAGATCCATAGCGGGGGTTACAGGAAATGAGCAGTACTTC.

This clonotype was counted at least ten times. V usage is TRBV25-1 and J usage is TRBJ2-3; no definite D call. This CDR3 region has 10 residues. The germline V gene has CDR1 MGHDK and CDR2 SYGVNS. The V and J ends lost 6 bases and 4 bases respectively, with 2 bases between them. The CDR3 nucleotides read TGTGCCAGCAGCGCAGATACGCAGTATTTT. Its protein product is CASSADTQYF. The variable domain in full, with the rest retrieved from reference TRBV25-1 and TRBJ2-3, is EADIYQTPRYLVIGTGKKITLECSQTMGHDKMYWYQQDPGMELHLIHYSYGVNSTEKGDLSSESTVSRIRTEHFPLTLESARPSHTSQYLCASSADTQYFGPGTRLTVL.

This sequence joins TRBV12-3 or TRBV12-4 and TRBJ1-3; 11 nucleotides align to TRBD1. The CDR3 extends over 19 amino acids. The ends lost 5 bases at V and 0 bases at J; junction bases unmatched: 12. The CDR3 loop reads CASSPGQGAQSRSGNTIYF. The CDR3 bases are TGTGCCAGCAGTCCCGGACAGGGGGCACAGTCTCGCTCTGGAAACACCATATATTTT.